A single sample gave rise to the 14 T cell receptor beta chains below, sequenced in a study of blood T cells in healthy people across ages. PCR was performed a second time for 7 to 11 cycles using a sample-barcoded 5' primer and a J-beta primer mix. TCRdb re-derived calls from the 5' RACE reads in MiXCR, one entry per CDR3 protein. The sample includes almost 1 million distinct CDR3 sequences, just over 50% of them seen just once. Material for sequencing was blood. These receptors all come from a woman aged 55-69 years in good health.

The chain uses TRBV29-1 and TRBJ2-5; D remains unclear. V lost 3 bases, J lost 0 bases, and 5 bases lay in between. Germline-derived CDR1 and CDR2 are SQVTM and ANQGSEA. The CDR3 runs 12 residues. CDR3 DNA: TGCAGCGTTGACGGCTACCAAGAGACCCAGTACTTC. Its protein is CSVDGYQETQYF.

For the CDR3, the DNA is TGTGCCAGCAGCCCACAGATACTCTCCTACAATGAGCAGTTCTTC. It codes for CASSPQILSYNEQFF. V is TRBV5-4 and J is TRBJ2-1; D unresolved. The V gene lost 4 bases and the J gene lost 0 bases, with 11 bases spanning the gap. This CDR3 has 15 residues. Germline CDR1 and CDR2: SGHNT and YYREEE (reference sequence).

This clonotype appeared once. This chain links TRBV19 with TRBJ1-5; D is ambiguous. The CDR3 spans 12 residues. V was clipped by 0 bases and J by 6 bases, with 3 bases between them. The V gene's germline CDR1 is LNHDA and CDR2 SQIVND (reference sequence). The chain's CDR3 is CASSIDGQPQHF. The CDR3, as DNA: TGTGCCAGTAGTATAGATGGTCAGCCCCAGCATTTT.

The rearrangement uses TRBV28 and TRBJ1-2; D remains ambiguous. Trimming took off 2 bases at V and 5 bases at J, with 18 bases between the two ends. Germline V gene lookup returns CDR1 MDHEN and CDR2 SYDVKM. This CDR3 spans 16 amino acids. CDR3 sequence (DNA): TGTGCCAGCAGTTTACGGGCGGAGGGCGGAAGATATGGCTACACCTTC. This gives the protein CASSLRAEGGRYGYTF.

The rearrangement links TRBV4-1 to TRBJ2-5, with no clear D. The J call may be wrong; the DNA end is better matched by TRBJ2-7. The CDR3 totals 14 residues. Germline loops: CDR1 MGHRA, CDR2 YSYEKL. The CDR3 DNA sequence: TGCGCCAGCAGCCAAGGCGTCGCCGCCTACGAGCAGTACTTC. Encoded protein: CASSQGVAAYEQYF.

The chain links TRBV12-3 or TRBV12-4 to TRBJ2-1, with 9 bases aligning to TRBD2. V was clipped by 2 bases and J by 2 bases; unmatched bases: 13. CDR3 length: 19 residues. CDR3 amino acids: CASSLTSGPVGWTYNEQFF. CDR3 sequence (DNA): TGTGCCAGCAGTTTAACTAGCGGGCCTGTTGGATGGACCTACAATGAGCAGTTCTTC.

The chain recombines TRBV28 with TRBJ1-2, with TRBD1 identical over 9 bases. From germline, CDR1 is MDHEN and CDR2 SYDVKM. This CDR3 comprises 15 residues. Trimming removed 6 bases from V and 4 bases from J; junction bases left unmatched: 9. CDR3 region: CASSLKTGGGYGYTF. The CDR3 coding sequence is TGTGCCAGCAGCCTCAAGACAGGGGGGGGCTATGGCTACACCTTC.

The chain recombines TRBV28 with TRBJ2-1; 8 positions agree with TRBD1. Germline-derived CDR1 and CDR2 are MDHEN and SYDVKM. There are 14 residues in the CDR3. Trimming cost V 4 bases and J 7 bases; bases outside gene matches: 6. The CDR3 sequence is CASSWTGRGNEQFF. The CDR3 DNA is TGTGCCAGCAGTTGGACAGGGAGAGGGAATGAGCAGTTCTTC.

The V and J genes are TRBV20-1 and TRBJ2-7; 9 nucleotides align to TRBD2. V dropped 7 bases and J dropped 7; count of bases not matched to a gene: 20. Germline assignment: CDR1 DFQATT and CDR2 SNEGSKA (reference sequence). There are 16 residues in the CDR3. The CDR3 is CSGAGTSTLWSGEQYF. The CDR3 DNA is TGCAGTGGGGCCGGGACTAGCACCTTGTGGAGCGGGGAGCAGTACTTC.

The V and J genes are TRBV4-2 and TRBJ1-6; the match to TRBD1 covers 9 bases. CDR1 and CDR2 (germline): LGHNA, YNFKEQ. The V segment lost 3 bases and the J segment 8 bases; nucleotides outside the gene matches: 5. The CDR3 runs to 15 residues. The DNA for the CDR3 is TGTGCCAGCAGCCAGAGGTGGACAGGGGATTCACCCCTCCACTTT. Translating gives CASSQRWTGDSPLHF.

This chain connects TRBV7-8 to TRBJ2-3, with D possibly being TRBD2 (6 bases). The CDR3 spans 16 residues. Germline loops: CDR1 SGHVS, CDR2 FQNEAQ. V was shortened by 6 bases and J by 2 bases, with 18 bases between the two germline ends. The CDR3 reads CASRKRAAPLTDTQYF. CDR3 coding DNA: TGTGCCAGCAGAAAGCGGGCGGCTCCACTCACAGATACGCAGTATTTT.

In its sample, this clonotype was seen many times. The chain couples TRBV18 to TRBJ2-5; perhaps D is TRBD1 or TRBD2 (5 bases each). The V gene's germline CDR1 is KGHSH and CDR2 LQKENI. Trimming stripped 2 bases from V and 2 bases from J, with 12 bases between. The CDR3 sequence is 15 residues long. The CDR3 reads CASSPSGRHQETQYF. CDR3 DNA: TGTGCCAGCTCACCATCGGGACGACATCAAGAGACCCAGTACTTC.

This chain joins TRBV5-1 and TRBJ2-1; D may be TRBD1 (6 bases). Trimming cost V 9 bases and J 0 bases, with 10 bases left between them. The length of the CDR3 is 13 residues. Germline CDR1 reads SGHRS; CDR2 reads YFSETQ. In nucleotides, the CDR3 is TGCGCCACCAGGGGCGACTCCTACAATGAGCAGTTCTTC. Translated, it gives CATRGDSYNEQFF.

This clonotype has only a few counts. The chain carries TRBV7-2 and TRBJ2-3; the match to TRBD2 covers 9 bases. Germline V gene data show CDR1 as SGHTA and CDR2 as FQGNSA. The CDR3 contains 18 residues. Unmatched junction bases numbered 12, after V lost 5 bases and J lost 0 bases. For the CDR3, the DNA is TGTGCCAGCAGCCAGACTAGCGGCCACCTTACTAGCACAGATACGCAGTATTTT. It encodes CASSQTSGHLTSTDTQYF.